The 28 T cell receptor beta chains listed next were all sequenced from one sample in a study of Graves' ophthalmopathy and Graves' hyperthyroidism. From RNA, the CDR3 regions of TCR beta chains were amplified and sequenced. First-round RT-PCR used HTBI primers; second-round multiplex PCR followed. TCRdb ran MiXCR on the multiplex PCR reads and lists one entry per CDR3 protein. Of 400,000 to 500,000 distinct CDR3 sequences listed, roughly 21% are singletons. Source material: peripheral blood. The receptors shown here come from a woman under 30 with stable Graves' hyperthyroidism.

Ten or more counts support this clonotype. V gene TRBV13 combines with J gene TRBJ2-7, with D uncertain. The CDR3 is made up of 13 amino acids. Germline V gives CDR1 PRHDT, CDR2 FYEKMQ (reference sequence). V lost 3 bases to trimming and J lost 7 bases, with 13 bases between them. The CDR3 loop is CASSFRRRREQYF. The DNA for the CDR3 is TGTGCCAGCAGCTTCCGACGACGACGGGAGCAGTACTTC. Full variable domain (remainder filled in from reference TRBV13 and TRBJ2-7): AAGVIQSPRHLIKEKRETATLKCYPIPRHDTVYWYQQGPGQDPQFLISFYEKMQSDKGSIPDRFSAQQFSDYHSELNMSSLELGDSALYFCASSFRRRREQYFGPGTRLTVT.

This clonotype was observed many times. V gene TRBV20-1 combines with J gene TRBJ2-7; 7 positions agree with TRBD2. The CDR3 is 15 amino acids. Germline-derived CDR1 and CDR2 are DFQATT and SNEGSKA (reference sequence). Trimming took 2 bases from V and 2 from J; bases not matched to a gene: 9. The DNA for the CDR3 is TGCAGTGCTAGAATCCCCGGGAGGATAACCTACGAGCAGTACTTC. Protein sequence: CSARIPGRITYEQYF.

The chain employs TRBV6-2 or TRBV6-3 and TRBJ1-2; D gene ambiguous. V lost 3 bases and J lost 4, with 6 bases in between. CDR3 length equals 12 residues. Germline CDR1 is MNHEY and CDR2 is SVGEGT. The CDR3 nucleotides are TGTGCCAGCAGTTATGCCACCTATGGCTACACCTTC. Protein sequence: CASSYATYGYTF.

This clonotype was seen repeatedly, ten times or more. CDR3 loop: CSARGTSGNTGELFF. CDR3 bases: TGCAGTGCTAGAGGGACTAGCGGTAACACCGGGGAGCTGTTTTTT. This rearrangement joins TRBV20-1 to TRBJ2-2; 10 bases match TRBD2. Trimming at V came to 1 base and at J to 2 bases, leaving 1 base not matched to a gene. CDR3 length: 15 amino acids. Looked up from germline, CDR1 is DFQATT and CDR2 is SNEGSKA (reference sequence).

The table lists this clonotype with many counts. This chain connects TRBV30 to TRBJ1-5; D gene ambiguous. The CDR3 has 13 residues. Trimming removed 2 bases at V and 2 bases at J, with 7 bases between. CDR1 and CDR2 (germline): GTSNPN, SVGIG (reference sequence). The CDR3: CAWSTAGNQPQHF. CDR3 nucleotides: TGTGCCTGGAGTACGGCAGGCAATCAGCCCCAGCATTTT.

At least ten counts were recorded for this clonotype. This chain connects TRBV29-1 to TRBJ2-5; D might be TRBD1 (5 bases). The CDR3 is 12 residues long. Between the trimmed V and J ends, which lost 4 bases and 2 bases, there was a span of 8 bases. CDR1 and CDR2 (germline): SQVTM, ANQGSEA. CDR3 sequence (DNA): TGCAGCGTTGTTCCAGGGCAAGAGACCCAGTACTTC. This codes for CSVVPGQETQYF.

At least ten counts were recorded for this clonotype. The chain carries TRBV4-2 and TRBJ2-2, with D maybe TRBD2 (5 bases). CDR1 LGHNA and CDR2 YNFKEQ come from the germline V gene. Trimming stripped 1 base from V and 1 base from J, with 10 bases between. The CDR3 runs 16 residues. The chain's CDR3 is CASSQVNRENTGELFF. As DNA, the CDR3 is TGTGCCAGCAGCCAAGTGAACCGGGAGAACACCGGGGAGCTGTTTTTT.

This clonotype was found many times. The CDR3 protein is CASTSGHDRSSTEAFF. The DNA for the CDR3 is TGTGCCAGCACATCGGGACATGACAGGTCGTCCACTGAAGCTTTCTTT. The J gene is TRBJ1-1, the V gene TRBV27, with D possibly matching TRBD1 (6 bases). The CDR3 has 16 residues. Germline lookup yields CDR1 MNHEY and CDR2 SMNVEV (reference sequence). The ends were cut back, 7 bases at V and 4 bases at J, with 22 bases in the middle.

There are many counts of this clonotype. The rearrangement uses TRBV29-1 and TRBJ1-1, with 7 bases matching TRBD1. CDR1 and CDR2 (germline): SQVTM, ANQGSEA. Trimming removed 3 bases from V and 2 bases from J; junction bases left unmatched: 6. The CDR3 length is 14 residues. In nucleotides, the CDR3 is TGCAGCGTTGATGAAGGGGGCCAAAACACTGAAGCTTTCTTT. Amino acids: CSVDEGGQNTEAFF.

This clonotype showed up many times. This rearrangement joins TRBV6-1 to TRBJ2-5; possible D gene TRBD2, 6 bases. Germline assignment: CDR1 MNHNS and CDR2 SASEGT. This CDR3 comprises 15 residues. V gave up 5 bases and J gave up 2 bases, with 15 bases separating them. CDR3 sequence: CASSPYTSLQETQYF. The CDR3 bases are TGTGCCAGCAGTCCCTACACTAGCTTACAAGAGACCCAGTACTTC.

This clonotype was found a few times. V and J are TRBV2 and TRBJ2-2, with unresolved D. The length of the CDR3 is 15 residues. Germline V CDR1 and CDR2: SNHLY, FYNNEI. The ends were cut back, 3 bases at V and 7 bases at J, with 15 bases in the middle. CDR3 sequence: CASSDLNGNVGELFF. CDR3 sequence (DNA): TGTGCCAGCAGTGATCTAAATGGAAATGTCGGGGAGCTGTTTTTT.

In its sample, this clonotype was seen many times. The rearrangement links TRBV7-9 to TRBJ1-3, with D perhaps TRBD1 (5 bases). V was cut by 3 bases and J by 2 bases, with 8 bases left in between. The germline V gene encodes CDR1 SEHNR and CDR2 FQNEAQ (reference sequence). The length of the CDR3 is 14 residues. The CDR3 loop reads CASSFRGAGNTIYF. The DNA of the CDR3 is TGTGCCAGCAGCTTTCGAGGGGCTGGAAACACCATATATTTT. Using reference TRBV7-9 and TRBJ1-3 for the parts outside the CDR3, the full variable domain is DTGVSQNPRHKITKRGQNVTFRCDPISEHNRLYWYRQTLGQGPEFLTYFQNEAQLEKSRLLSDRFSAERPKGSFSTLEIQRTEQGDSAMYLCASSFRGAGNTIYFGEGSWLTVV.

This clonotype was seen repeatedly, ten times or more. This sequence joins TRBV20-1 and TRBJ2-7; tentative D call: TRBD1 (6 bases). CDR3 length: 19 amino acids. The germline gives CDR1 DFQATT, CDR2 SNEGSKA (reference sequence). V was trimmed by 1 base and J by 2 bases, leaving 27 bases between them. CDR3 DNA: TGCAGTGCTAGAGTAGAACGATTAAATGACAGGCGCCTAACCTACGAGCAGTACTTC. Protein sequence: CSARVERLNDRRLTYEQYF.

Here the CDR3 reads CASSLPTTARETQYF. CDR3 nucleotide sequence: TGTGCCAGCAGTTTGCCGACTACTGCACGGGAGACCCAGTACTTC. The gene calls are TRBV28 and TRBJ2-5; D is possibly TRBD2 (5 bases). Between the trimmed V and J ends, which lost 3 bases and 5 bases, there was a span of 16 bases. CDR1 and CDR2 (germline): MDHEN, SYDVKM. This CDR3 is built from 15 residues.

This clonotype was detected ten times or more. This sequence joins TRBV20-1 and TRBJ2-7, with D possibly TRBD2 on 6 matching bases. Trimming removed 6 bases from V and 0 bases from J, with 18 bases in between. The CDR3 spans 15 residues. CDR1 is DFQATT and CDR2 is SNEGSKA in the germline V gene (reference sequence). The CDR3 is CSADRGVGGSYEQYF. CDR3 coding DNA: TGCAGTGCGGACCGCGGGGTTGGGGGCTCCTACGAGCAGTACTTC.

As to this clonotype: This likely comes from a read error, as the CDR3 has no conserved phenylalanine or tryptophan at its end. The genes are TRBV5-1 and TRBJ1-1; perhaps TRBD1 as D (5 bases). Germline V gene lookup returns CDR1 SGHRS and CDR2 YFSETQ. Trimming shortened V by 6 bases and J by 5 bases, and 17 bases separated the two germline ends. The CDR3 is 14 residues long. The CDR3 reads CASTGTGRSTEAFY. CDR3 DNA sequence: TGCGCCAGCACCGGTACAGGAAGGAGTACTGAAGCTTTCTAT.

This clonotype showed up many times. V is TRBV2 and J is TRBJ2-5; unclear D gene. The CDR3 is made up of 13 amino acids. Germline lookup yields CDR1 SNHLY and CDR2 FYNNEI. V shed 2 bases and J shed 0 bases, with 4 bases lying between them. In DNA form, the CDR3 reads TGTGCCAGCAGTGAACGTAACCAAGAGACCCAGTACTTC. This encodes CASSERNQETQYF.

This clonotype was seen ten or more times. The chain recombines TRBV6-1 with TRBJ1-1, with a tentative D call TRBD1 (5 bases). The germline V and J ends were trimmed by 6 bases and 11 bases, with 28 bases remaining between them. Germline V lookup: CDR1 MNHNS, CDR2 SASEGT. This CDR3 has 16 residues. CDR3 amino acids: CASSPRRQDRVKWAFF. The CDR3 DNA reads as TGTGCCAGCAGCCCCAGAAGGCAAGACAGAGTGAAGTGGGCTTTCTTT.

This clonotype was seen ten or more times. The chain couples TRBV12-3 or TRBV12-4 to TRBJ1-6; D is possibly TRBD1 (5 bases). The V and J ends lost 3 bases and 0 bases respectively, with 15 bases between them. This CDR3 has 18 residues. The CDR3 is CASSFEGGASSYNSPLHF. The CDR3 bases are TGTGCCAGCAGTTTCGAGGGTGGGGCGAGCTCCTATAATTCACCCCTCCACTTT.

This clonotype was counted ten times or more. CDR3 nucleotides: TGCAGTGCTAGAGTCGACAGGGCCTCGGGAAACACCATATATTTT. Encoded protein: CSARVDRASGNTIYF. This rearrangement joins TRBV20-1 to TRBJ1-3; TRBD1 matches at 7 bases. The CDR3 consists of 15 residues. Germline lookup yields CDR1 DFQATT and CDR2 SNEGSKA (reference sequence). The junction had 7 bases not matched to a gene; V was cut back by 1 base and J by 4 bases.

In its sample, this clonotype was seen many times. V usage is TRBV7-9 and J usage is TRBJ1-1; no clear D. Trimming removed 4 bases from V and 11 bases from J, with 17 bases in between. The germline V gene encodes CDR1 SEHNR and CDR2 FQNEAQ (reference sequence). The CDR3 sequence is 13 residues long. The CDR3, as DNA: TGTGCCAGCAGCTCTCCTTCCCGGGTAGGGGCTTTCTTT. As protein: CASSSPSRVGAFF.

This clonotype was picked up many times. The chain joins TRBV19 to TRBJ2-7; 8 positions match TRBD2. Germline values: CDR1 LNHDA, CDR2 SQIVND (reference sequence). The CDR3 has 12 residues. Trimming removed 9 bases from V and 2 bases from J; junction bases left unmatched: 3. CDR3 sequence reads: CARASGPYEQYF. The CDR3 DNA sequence: TGTGCCAGGGCTAGCGGGCCCTACGAGCAGTACTTC.

The chain carries TRBV28 and TRBJ1-1; TRBD1 might be the D (6 bases). Trimming took off 6 bases at V and 2 bases at J, with 22 bases between the two ends. The germline V gene encodes CDR1 MDHEN and CDR2 SYDVKM. The CDR3 is made up of 17 amino acids. The CDR3 is CASRPDRKWALNTEAFF. The CDR3 DNA reads as TGTGCCAGCAGACCAGACAGGAAGTGGGCCCTCAACACTGAAGCTTTCTTT.

This clonotype was seen at least ten times. One end of the junction is discordant with germline, which a read error may explain. The V and J genes are TRBV12-3 or TRBV12-4 and TRBJ2-5, with D maybe TRBD1 (6 bases). CDR3 size: 12 residues. As DNA, the CDR3 is TGTGCCAGCAGCACCGCGGCCGGACAGCCCTGGTTC. It is translated as CASSTAAGQPWF.

A single count supports this clonotype. The CDR3 protein is CASTLVTEAFF. Here the CDR3 DNA reads TGTGCCAGCACCTTAGTTACTGAAGCTTTCTTT. The chain has TRBV12-3 or TRBV12-4 and TRBJ1-1; D is undetermined. This CDR3 spans 11 amino acids. Trimming stripped 7 bases from V and 5 bases from J, with 8 bases between.

Points on this clonotype: This could be a read error, since a much larger clone is one nucleotide away. The rearrangement links TRBV12-3 or TRBV12-4 to TRBJ2-7, with D maybe TRBD2 (6 bases). This CDR3 comprises 14 residues. The CDR3 reads CASRPRGSSYEQCF. The CDR3 bases are TGTGCCAGCAGGCCCCGGGGGAGTTCCTACGAGCAGTGCTTC.

This chain uses TRBV13 with TRBJ2-7, with 12 bases identical to TRBD2. J gave up 2 bases and V 5 bases, and 4 bases lay outside the gene matches. The CDR3 consists of 15 residues. From germline, CDR1 is PRHDT and CDR2 FYEKMQ (reference sequence). The CDR3 here is CASSGTSGPTYEQYF. CDR3 in DNA: TGTGCCAGCAGCGGGACTAGCGGGCCGACCTACGAGCAGTACTTC. Combining the CDR3 with reference TRBV13 and TRBJ2-7 gives the whole variable domain AAGVIQSPRHLIKEKRETATLKCYPIPRHDTVYWYQQGPGQDPQFLISFYEKMQSDKGSIPDRFSAQQFSDYHSELNMSSLELGDSALYFCASSGTSGPTYEQYFGPGTRLTVT.

This clonotype was seen ten or more times. V gene TRBV18 combines with J gene TRBJ1-5, with D unclear. CDR3 length: 14 residues. Trimming pared 8 bases from V and 1 base from J, leaving 12 bases between. Germline V gene lookup returns CDR1 KGHSH and CDR2 LQKENI. The CDR3 spells CASSPGQSNQPQHF. CDR3 bases: TGTGCCAGCAGTCCTGGGCAGAGCAATCAGCCCCAGCATTTT. Filled out from reference TRBV18 and TRBJ1-5, the complete variable domain reads NAGVMQNPRHLVRRRGQEARLRCSPMKGHSHVYWYRQLPEEGLKFMVYLQKENIIDESGMPKERFSAEFPKEGPSILRIQQVVRGDSAAYFCASSPGQSNQPQHFGDGTRLSIL.